Below, 15 T cell receptor beta chains from the same sample are listed, as sequenced in a study of cytomegalovirus exposure and HLA in healthy donors. The primer mix had 60 Vbeta and 13 Jbeta primers. Using immunoSEQ multiplex PCR, the repertoire was profiled, and TCRdb retains in-frame clones only, with some absent. The repertoire includes 95,000 to 110,000 clones, more than 65% of them detected once, and 10% sits in the top ten. Input material: PBMCs. These TCRs come from a woman aged 18 to 35 in good health and CMV-seropositive.

The chain has TRBV7-8 and TRBJ2-7, with 7 bases identical to TRBD2. The CDR3 sequence is 11 residues long. The ends lost 7 bases at V and 5 bases at J; junction bases unmatched: 2. Germline loops: CDR1 SGHVS, CDR2 FQNEAQ. In DNA form, the CDR3 reads TGTGCCAGCACCCGGGGGGACGAGCAGTACTTC. Protein sequence: CASTRGDEQYF.

The chain recombines TRBV7-3 with TRBJ2-3, with D perhaps TRBD2 (6 bases). With 4 bases removed from V and 9 bases from J, the gap between germline ends came to 20 bases. Germline V lookup: CDR1 SGHTA, CDR2 FQGTGA. This CDR3 is 15 amino acids long. Written as DNA, the CDR3 is TGTGCCAGCAGCTCGGGCCCCGGGGGTGGGGGAACGCAGTATTTT. Translated, it gives CASSSGPGGGGTQYF.

This clone turned up a few times. The V gene is TRBV6-6, the J gene TRBJ2-6; D perhaps matches TRBD2 (6 bases). This CDR3 spans 15 amino acids. CDR1 and CDR2 (germline): MNHNY, SVGAGI (reference sequence). The germline V and J ends were trimmed by 2 bases and 4 bases, with 9 bases remaining between them. The CDR3 DNA sequence: TGTGCCAGCAGTTACAACGCGGGAGGGGCCAACGTCCTGACTTTC. Translating it yields CASSYNAGGANVLTF.

The chain has TRBV6-5 and TRBJ2-5; 12 positions agree with TRBD2. The CDR3 consists of 14 residues. The germline V gene encodes CDR1 MNHEY and CDR2 SVGAGI. J was trimmed by 3 bases and V by 11 bases; bases with no gene match: 7. The CDR3 loop reads CASRLAGVEETQYF. CDR3 bases: TGTGCCTCCAGACTAGCGGGAGTAGAAGAGACCCAGTACTTC.

The chain recombines TRBV10-3 with TRBJ2-5; a weak D match, TRBD2 (5 bases). Germline CDR1 ENHRY, CDR2 SYGVKD. Trimming took 10 bases from V and 5 from J, leaving 17 bases between them. The CDR3 consists of 13 residues. CDR3 sequence: CATSAGEGETQYF. Here the CDR3 DNA reads TGTGCCACCAGCGCGGGTGAAGGGGAGACCCAGTACTTC.

V and J are TRBV27 and TRBJ1-1; unclear D gene. V was pared by 3 bases and J by 12 bases, with 14 bases between. CDR3 size: 12 residues. Germline CDR1 and CDR2: MNHEY and SMNVEV (reference sequence). The CDR3 DNA is TGTGCCAGCAGTTTTCCCGGGTGGGAGCCTTTCTTT. Protein sequence: CASSFPGWEPFF.

The gene calls are TRBV19 and TRBJ1-5; 12 bases align to TRBD1. Trimming at V came to 5 bases and at J to 5 bases, leaving 4 bases not matched to a gene. Germline CDR1 reads LNHDA; CDR2 reads SQIVND (reference sequence). This CDR3 has 15 amino acids. The CDR3 DNA is TGTGCCAGTAGTTGGGGGACAGGGGGCGATCAGCCCCAGCATTTT. It is translated as CASSWGTGGDQPQHF.

The V call is TRBV5-1, the J call TRBJ1-3, with D perhaps TRBD1 (6 bases). The V end was cut by 5 bases, the J end by 6 bases, with 15 bases between. Per the germline V gene, CDR1 is SGHRS and CDR2 is YFSETQ. The CDR3 covers 14 residues. CDR3 sequence: CASSQQGAENTIYF. The DNA for the CDR3 is TGCGCCAGCAGTCAACAGGGTGCTGAAAACACCATATATTTT.

The rearrangement links TRBV29-1 to TRBJ2-3, with 7 bases identical to TRBD1. Germline assignment: CDR1 SQVTM and CDR2 ANQGSEA. After removal of 4 bases from V and 8 bases from J, the junction contained 6 bases not matched to a gene. The CDR3 extends over 12 amino acids. CDR3 sequence reads: CSVVGGYGTQYF. The CDR3, as DNA: TGCAGCGTTGTAGGGGGCTACGGTACGCAGTATTTT.

The V call is TRBV4-2, the J call TRBJ2-1, with 13 bases matching TRBD2. The CDR3 spans 15 residues. Germline V gene lookup returns CDR1 LGHNA and CDR2 YNFKEQ. The ends lost 5 bases at V and 3 bases at J; junction bases unmatched: 1. The CDR3 DNA reads as TGTGCCAGCAGCGGGACTAGCGGGAACTACAATGAGCAGTTCTTC. Amino acid sequence: CASSGTSGNYNEQFF.

The genes are TRBV4-3 and TRBJ2-3, with D unclear. This CDR3 contains 16 residues. Germline V CDR1 and CDR2: LGHNA, YSLEER. Trimming shortened V by 1 base and J by 2 bases, and 13 bases separated the two germline ends. The CDR3 region is CASSQVPALYTDTQYF. As DNA, the CDR3 is TGCGCCAGCAGCCAAGTACCAGCGCTATACACAGATACGCAGTATTTT.

The chain links TRBV5-1 to TRBJ2-7, with D perhaps TRBD2 (6 bases). Trimming took 4 bases from V and 2 from J, leaving 10 bases between them. The CDR3 spans 13 residues. The germline V gene encodes CDR1 SGHRS and CDR2 YFSETQ. The CDR3 bases are TGCGCCAGCAGCAGGGACTCAACCTACGAGCAGTACTTC. It encodes CASSRDSTYEQYF.

CDR3 residues: CASSDRRVEQYF. CDR3 in DNA: TGTGCCAGTAGTGACCGCAGGGTGGAGCAGTATTTT. The chain couples TRBV19 to TRBJ2-3, with TRBD1 as a possible D gene (5 bases). From germline, CDR1 is LNHDA and CDR2 SQIVND (reference sequence). There are 12 residues in the CDR3. Trimming pared 5 bases from V and 11 bases from J, leaving 14 bases between.

DNA of the CDR3: TGTGCCAGCAGCTTTGAGAAACGACTTCTGAACACTGAAGCTTTCTTT. It codes for CASSFEKRLLNTEAFF. V is TRBV7-3 and J is TRBJ1-1; no reliable D call. Germline V lookup: CDR1 SGHTA, CDR2 FQGTGA. The ends were cut back, 3 bases at V and 0 bases at J, with 14 bases in the middle. CDR3 length equals 16 residues.

The chain couples TRBV7-6 to TRBJ1-5; TRBD1 is a possible D gene (6 bases). The CDR3 runs to 15 residues. Trimming removed 5 bases from V and 0 bases from J, with 11 bases in between. Germline-derived CDR1 and CDR2 are SGHVS and FNYEAQ. In DNA form, the CDR3 reads TGTGCCAGCAGCCCCCAGGGGTATAGCAATCAGCCCCAGCATTTT. Translated: CASSPQGYSNQPQHF.